The clone carrying this T cell receptor (beta chain) appeared a few times. Its antigen is still unknown. The V gene's germline CDR1 is LGHNA and CDR2 YSLEER. CDR3 length equals 15 residues. The V end was cut by 5 bases, the J end by 2 bases, with 16 bases between. This specimen comes from a study of vaccination and CD4 T cells after COVID-19. Study-level information: Cells were stimulated with overlapping spike peptide pools from SARS-CoV-2, HCoV-NL63, HCoV-OC43 and HCoV-229E.

Treatment noted: approximately nine-day PBMC culture with coronavirus spike peptide pools or control peptides (ViraFEST assay). Cultured CD4+ T cell DNA was sequenced using the Oncomine TCR Beta short-read assay. TCRdb reanalysed the PCR reads using MiXCR and keeps one entry per CDR3 protein. The sample consists of some 11,000 distinct CDR3 sequences, over 25% of them appearing once. Sample: CD4+ T cells from blood, cultured in vitro, taken after SARS-CoV-2 vaccination. This chain connects TRBV4-3 to TRBJ2-7; TRBD2 is a possible D gene (6 bases). The TCR comes from a human donor who had recovered from COVID-19. The CDR3 loop reads CASSLAPGATYEQYF. The CDR3 nucleotides are TGCGCCAGCAGCTTAGCGCCGGGAGCCACCTACGAGCAGTACTTC.